Presented here are 28 T cell receptor beta chains from one specimen sequenced in a study of regulatory T cells in long-lasting Graves disease. HTBI primers from iRepertoire and Arm-PCR of CDR3 regions yielded the TCR beta libraries. TCRdb re-called the multiplex PCR reads with MiXCR, one entry per CDR3 protein. The sample consists of 650,000 to 850,000 distinct CDR3 sequences, 25% to 35% of them appearing once. Time point: persistent/refractory GD, antithyroid drugs over 5 years with positive TRAb. From PBMCs, RNA was extracted and then used to make the TCR library. The material sequenced was peripheral blood mononuclear cells (PBMCs), taken when the disease was refractory, from a patient treated with antithyroid drugs. The source is a female donor with Graves disease.

J is TRBJ1-6 and V is TRBV5-1; TRBD1 is a possible D gene (6 bases). Between the trimmed V and J ends, which lost 1 base and 9 bases, there was a span of 14 bases. CDR3 length: 15 amino acids. From germline, CDR1 is SGHRS and CDR2 YFSETQ. The CDR3 is CASSLKAGTSSPLHF. The CDR3 DNA sequence: TGCGCCAGCAGCTTGAAGGCAGGGACAAGTTCACCCCTCCACTTT.

This clonotype was seen only a few times. CDR3 protein: CASSEQAARNYGYTF. In DNA form, the CDR3 reads TGTGCCAGCAGTGAACAGGCAGCAAGGAACTATGGCTACACCTTC. V is TRBV6-1 and J is TRBJ1-2; D remains ambiguous. The CDR3 is made up of 15 amino acids. The germline V gene has CDR1 MNHNS and CDR2 SASEGT. Trimming pared 2 bases from V and 2 bases from J, leaving 12 bases between.

The gene calls are TRBV5-1 and TRBJ1-1; a possible D gene is TRBD1 (6 bases). With 1 base removed from V and 0 bases from J, the gap between germline ends came to 19 bases. Germline-derived CDR1 and CDR2 are SGHRS and YFSETQ. The CDR3 extends over 18 amino acids. The CDR3 region has the DNA TGCGCCAGCAGCTTGTCGTTCGGGGGGCAGCGGATGAACACTGAAGCTTTCTTT. Residues: CASSLSFGGQRMNTEAFF.

This chain connects TRBV6-5 to TRBJ1-1, with 12 positions matching TRBD1. This CDR3 has 13 amino acids. V shed 2 bases and J 11 bases; nucleotides not matched to a gene: 3. Germline V CDR1 and CDR2: MNHEY, SVGAGI. The CDR3 nucleotides are TGTGCCAGCAGTTACCGGGACAGGGGGCCTGCTTTCTTT. This sequence encodes CASSYRDRGPAFF.

This clonotype was detected a few times. This sequence joins TRBV25-1 and TRBJ1-2; 8 bases agree with TRBD1. CDR3 size: 12 residues. Trimming at V came to 9 bases and at J to 4 bases, leaving 4 bases not matched to a gene. The germline V gene has CDR1 MGHDK and CDR2 SYGVNS. The CDR3 is CASQGAIYGYTF. CDR3 DNA: TGTGCCAGTCAGGGGGCGATCTATGGCTACACCTTC.

J is TRBJ1-1 and V is TRBV18, with D possibly matching TRBD1 (5 bases). Deletions cut 2 bases from V and 2 bases from J, with 15 bases between. The CDR3 covers 16 residues. CDR1 is KGHSH, CDR2 LQKENI, per germline. CDR3 DNA: TGTGCCAGCTCACCATCAGGAGGGGACGTAAACACTGAAGCTTTCTTT. Residues: CASSPSGGDVNTEAFF.

The J gene is TRBJ1-3, the V gene TRBV28; D is uncertain. Germline CDR1 is MDHEN and CDR2 is SYDVKM. Trimming took off 10 bases at V and 7 bases at J, with 14 bases between the two ends. This CDR3 comprises 12 residues. The CDR3 loop is CAILGPYNTIYF. The CDR3 region has the DNA TGTGCCATCCTCGGACCCTATAACACCATATATTTT.

This chain uses TRBV10-3 with TRBJ1-1, with a weak D call TRBD1 (5 bases). Trimming pared 10 bases from V and 0 bases from J, leaving 9 bases between. Germline V CDR1 and CDR2: ENHRY, SYGVKD. The CDR3 runs 12 residues. The CDR3 sequence is CATGGMNTEAFF. CDR3 sequence (DNA): TGTGCCACGGGGGGAATGAACACTGAAGCTTTCTTT.

This clonotype was picked up many times. The chain employs TRBV28 and TRBJ1-2; unclear D gene. This CDR3 region has 14 residues. Trimming removed 5 bases from V and 2 bases from J, with 12 bases in between. Germline lookup yields CDR1 MDHEN and CDR2 SYDVKM. The CDR3 DNA is TGTGCCAGCAGTCCCGGGCAGCCAAACTATGGCTACACCTTC. This encodes CASSPGQPNYGYTF.

This clonotype was observed a single time. The genes are TRBV7-2 and TRBJ2-5, with TRBD1 matching over 10 bases. CDR3 length: 16 amino acids. From germline, CDR1 is SGHTA and CDR2 FQGNSA. The V gene end was trimmed by 3 bases and the J gene end by 1 base; junction bases not matched to a gene: 5. The CDR3 reads CASSLAGQGIQETQYF. CDR3 coding DNA: TGTGCCAGCAGCTTGGCGGGACAGGGGATCCAAGAGACCCAGTACTTC.

V usage is TRBV6-1 and J usage is TRBJ2-3, with TRBD2 as a possible D gene (5 bases). The length of the CDR3 is 15 residues. Germline V CDR1 and CDR2: MNHNS, SASEGT. The V end was cut by 7 bases, the J end by 0 bases, with 14 bases between. The CDR3 reads CASTGDARSTDTQYF. For the CDR3, the DNA is TGTGCCAGCACCGGGGATGCACGTAGCACAGATACGCAGTATTTT.

This clonotype appeared many times. The chain carries TRBV12-3 or TRBV12-4 and TRBJ1-2; D gene ambiguous. The V gene lost 7 bases and the J gene lost 4 bases, with 16 bases spanning the gap. The CDR3 consists of 14 residues. CDR3 sequence: CASTKFSGVYGYTF. CDR3 DNA sequence: TGTGCCAGCACCAAGTTTTCGGGCGTCTATGGCTACACCTTC.

This clonotype was detected ten times or more. This chain joins TRBV28 and TRBJ1-5; 7 nucleotides match TRBD1. The CDR3 consists of 14 residues. Per the germline V gene, CDR1 is MDHEN and CDR2 is SYDVKM. The V and J ends lost 6 bases and 3 bases, in that order; junction bases with no gene match: 5. DNA of the CDR3: TGTGCCAGCAGCTTACAGGGGTACAATCAGCCCCAGCATTTT. Protein: CASSLQGYNQPQHF.

The gene calls are TRBV2 and TRBJ1-1; D unclear. Per germline, CDR1 SNHLY and CDR2 FYNNEI. The length of the CDR3 is 12 residues. V was shortened by 4 bases and J by 2 bases, with 5 bases between the two germline ends. This CDR3 reads CASSAINTEAFF. The CDR3, as DNA: TGTGCCAGCAGTGCTATAAACACTGAAGCTTTCTTT.

The chain couples TRBV7-9 to TRBJ2-7; 8 bases are a match to TRBD1. CDR1 and CDR2 (germline): SEHNR, FQNEAQ (reference sequence). CDR3 length equals 15 residues. The V segment lost 0 bases and the J segment 4 bases; nucleotides outside the gene matches: 5. The CDR3 DNA reads as TGTGCCAGCAGCTTAGCTTCCGGACAGGGTTACGAGCAGTACTTC. It codes for CASSLASGQGYEQYF.

Concerning this clonotype itself: Compared with germline, one end of the junction differs, possibly owing to a read error. This chain joins TRBV6-1 and TRBJ2-7, with 8 positions matching TRBD1. CDR3 length: 14 amino acids. CDR1 MNHNS and CDR2 SASEGT come from the germline V gene. The CDR3 DNA sequence: TGTGCCAGCAACTACGTCTCAGGGGGCTACGGGCAGTACTTC. This sequence encodes CASNYVSGGYGQYF.

V usage is TRBV6-1 and J usage is TRBJ1-2; D possibly corresponds to TRBD1 (6 bases). Germline V gene lookup returns CDR1 MNHNS and CDR2 SASEGT. The CDR3 consists of 14 residues. V dropped 6 bases and J dropped 3 bases, with 14 bases sitting between them. The CDR3 protein is CASRKTGTYYGYTF. The DNA for the CDR3 is TGTGCCAGCAGAAAGACCGGGACATACTATGGCTACACCTTC.

The rearrangement joins TRBV10-3 to TRBJ2-7; D uncertain. The CDR3 spans 14 residues. CDR1 and CDR2 (germline): ENHRY, SYGVKD. Trimming took off 0 bases at V and 2 bases at J, with 8 bases between the two ends. The CDR3 is CAISESSITYEQYF. Written as DNA, the CDR3 is TGTGCCATCAGTGAGTCAAGTATTACCTACGAGCAGTACTTC.

This clonotype came up many times. V usage is TRBV24-1 and J usage is TRBJ1-5; D is unclear. CDR3 length: 14 residues. Germline V gene sequence: CDR1 KGHDR, CDR2 SFDVKD. V shed 9 bases and J shed 6 bases, with 17 bases lying between them. The DNA of the CDR3 is TGTGCCACCGCGACGGGGTCTGGGAGTCAGCCCCAGCATTTT. This encodes CATATGSGSQPQHF.

The V and J genes are TRBV5-1 and TRBJ1-1, with no clear D. V lost 0 bases and J lost 2, with 11 bases in between. CDR1 and CDR2 (germline): SGHRS, YFSETQ. This CDR3 has 15 amino acids. CDR3 sequence: CASSLVGRLNTEAFF. CDR3 coding DNA: TGCGCCAGCAGCTTGGTCGGCAGGCTCAACACTGAAGCTTTCTTT.

This clonotype has only a few counts. In DNA form, the CDR3 reads TGCGCCAGCAGCTTGGCCGCGGCCACAAGGGACGCTGAAGCTTTCTTT. Translating it yields CASSLAAATRDAEAFF. This chain links TRBV5-1 with TRBJ1-1; D might be TRBD1 (5 bases). V lost 0 bases and J 6 bases, leaving 18 bases between the germline ends. The CDR3 spans 16 residues. Germline CDR1 and CDR2: SGHRS and YFSETQ.

This clonotype showed up just a few times. The chain couples TRBV12-3 or TRBV12-4 to TRBJ2-7; the match to TRBD1 covers 7 bases. Trimming removed 1 base from V and 6 bases from J; junction bases left unmatched: 3. CDR3 length: 13 amino acids. The CDR3 protein is CASSLGRQGEQYF. CDR3 DNA sequence: TGTGCCAGCAGTTTAGGTCGACAGGGCGAGCAGTACTTC.

V and J are TRBV19 and TRBJ1-1; 8 bases map to TRBD1. The CDR3 extends over 13 amino acids. The V and J ends lost 2 bases and 10 bases, in that order; junction bases with no gene match: 6. Germline assignment: CDR1 LNHDA and CDR2 SQIVND (reference sequence). CDR3 loop: CASSIKPGTGAFF. The CDR3 nucleotides read TGTGCCAGTAGTATAAAACCAGGGACAGGAGCTTTCTTT.

This clonotype was recorded many times. This chain links TRBV12-5 with TRBJ2-5; no firm D call. The germline V gene encodes CDR1 LGHNT and CDR2 FRNRAP. This CDR3 is built from 14 residues. The V end lost 7 bases, the J end lost 2 bases, and 14 bases lay between the germline ends. The CDR3 is CASAITGPQETQYF. CDR3 bases: TGTGCTAGTGCCATCACCGGGCCTCAAGAGACCCAGTACTTC.

In this sample, this clonotype turned up many times. The rearrangement joins TRBV6-1 to TRBJ1-5; TRBD1 agrees at 7 bases. The trim removed 5 bases at V and 6 bases at J, leaving 7 bases unmatched. Per germline, CDR1 MNHNS and CDR2 SASEGT. The CDR3 has 14 residues. CDR3 DNA: TGTGCCAGCAGTCCAGACAGGGCGGTTCAGCCCCAGCATTTT. Protein sequence: CASSPDRAVQPQHF.

This clonotype occurred once. V and J are TRBV12-5 and TRBJ2-4; 7 nucleotides line up with TRBD2. V lost 5 bases, J lost 0 bases, and 7 bases stayed unmatched. CDR1 is LGHNT, CDR2 FRNRAP, per germline. The CDR3 spans 16 residues. The DNA for the CDR3 is TGTGCTAGTGGTGGGGGGGGGTTTCTAGCCAAAAACATTCAGTACTTC. It encodes CASGGGGFLAKNIQYF.

V is TRBV30 and J is TRBJ1-2, with TRBD1 identical over 7 bases. Germline assignment: CDR1 GTSNPN and CDR2 SVGIG (reference sequence). Trimming removed 4 bases from V and 6 bases from J; junction bases left unmatched: 11. The CDR3 is made up of 14 amino acids. The CDR3: CAWTKGQEIDGYTF. The CDR3 nucleotides are TGTGCCTGGACAAAAGGACAGGAGATCGATGGCTACACCTTC.

This clonotype was found many times. This rearrangement joins TRBV6-5 to TRBJ1-4; a weak D match, TRBD1 (5 bases). V lost 0 bases, J lost 7 bases, and 9 bases lay in between. This CDR3 is built from 14 residues. The germline CDR1 and CDR2 sequences are MNHEY and SVGAGI. The CDR3 coding sequence is TGTGCCAGCAGTTACTCGGAGAGGGGTGAAAAACTGTTTTTT. This codes for CASSYSERGEKLFF.